This T cell receptor beta chain originates from a study of T cell responses to AZD1222 COVID-19 vaccine. Looked up from germline, CDR1 is SGHTA and CDR2 is FQGTGA. The CDR3 is 17 residues long. Trimming at V came to 5 bases and at J to 4 bases, leaving 12 bases not matched to a gene. Clones were read by immunoSEQ multiplex PCR, and TCRdb kept only the in-frame ones, dropping some. The sample contains under 200,000 clones, about 90% of which appear only once. This TCR was sampled from an adult in good health. This chain links TRBV7-3 with TRBJ2-1; TRBD1 aligns across 9 bases. This specimen was peripheral blood, taken on day 0 of AZD1222 vaccination. CDR3 residues: CASSPGQGVGIYNEQFF. CDR3 coding DNA: TGTGCCAGCAGCCCGGGACAGGGTGTGGGGATATACAATGAGCAGTTCTTC.